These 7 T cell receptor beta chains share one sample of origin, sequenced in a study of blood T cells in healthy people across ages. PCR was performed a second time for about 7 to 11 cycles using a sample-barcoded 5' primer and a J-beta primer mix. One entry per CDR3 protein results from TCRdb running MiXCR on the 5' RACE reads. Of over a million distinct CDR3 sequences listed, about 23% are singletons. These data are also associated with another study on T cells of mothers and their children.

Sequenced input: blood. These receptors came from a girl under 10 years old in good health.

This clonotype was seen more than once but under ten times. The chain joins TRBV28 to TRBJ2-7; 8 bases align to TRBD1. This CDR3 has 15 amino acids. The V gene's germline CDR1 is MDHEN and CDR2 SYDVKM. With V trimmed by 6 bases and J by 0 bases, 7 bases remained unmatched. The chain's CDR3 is CASSSQGAGSYEQYF. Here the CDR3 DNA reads TGTGCCAGCAGCTCCCAGGGGGCCGGCTCCTACGAGCAGTACTTC.

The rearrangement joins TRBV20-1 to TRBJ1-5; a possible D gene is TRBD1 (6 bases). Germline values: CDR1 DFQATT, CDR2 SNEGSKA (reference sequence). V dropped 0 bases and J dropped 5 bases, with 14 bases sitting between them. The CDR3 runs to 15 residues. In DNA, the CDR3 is TGCAGTGCTAGAGAACTGGGTGGGGGGCATCAGCCCCAGCATTTT. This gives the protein CSARELGGGHQPQHF.

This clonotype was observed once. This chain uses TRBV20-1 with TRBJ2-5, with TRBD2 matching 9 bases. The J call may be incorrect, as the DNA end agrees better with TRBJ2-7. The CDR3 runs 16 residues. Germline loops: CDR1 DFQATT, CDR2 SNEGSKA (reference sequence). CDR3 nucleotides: TGCAGTGCTAGAGATGCCTCCTGGCGGGAGGGCTACGAGCAGTACTTC. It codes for CSARDASWREGYEQYF.

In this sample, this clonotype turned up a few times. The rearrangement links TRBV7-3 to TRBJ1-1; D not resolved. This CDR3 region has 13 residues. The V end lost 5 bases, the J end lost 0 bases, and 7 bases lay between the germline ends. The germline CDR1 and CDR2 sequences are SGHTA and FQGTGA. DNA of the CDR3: TGTGCCAGCAGCGTCTACATGAACACTGAAGCTTTCTTT. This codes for CASSVYMNTEAFF.

This CDR3 is CASSEAPGQGAGYTF. CDR3 sequence (DNA): TGTGCCAGCAGTGAAGCGCCGGGACAGGGGGCTGGCTACACCTTC. This chain connects TRBV6-1 to TRBJ1-2, with 12 bases aligning to TRBD1. The CDR3 runs to 15 residues. Germline V CDR1 and CDR2: MNHNS, SASEGT. V was pared by 0 bases and J by 7 bases, with 3 bases of the junction left unmatched.

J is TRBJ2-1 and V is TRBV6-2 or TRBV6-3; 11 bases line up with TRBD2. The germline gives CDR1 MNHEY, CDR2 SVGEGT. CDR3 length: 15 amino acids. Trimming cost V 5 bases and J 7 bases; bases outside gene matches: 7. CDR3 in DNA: TGTGCCAGCAGTAGTTTTAGCGGGGGGGCAAATGAGCAGTTCTTC. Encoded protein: CASSSFSGGANEQFF.

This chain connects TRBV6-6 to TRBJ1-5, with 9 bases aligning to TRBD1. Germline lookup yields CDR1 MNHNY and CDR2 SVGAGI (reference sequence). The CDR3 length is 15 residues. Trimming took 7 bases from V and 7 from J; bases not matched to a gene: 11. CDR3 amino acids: CASTNRGTGMQPQHF. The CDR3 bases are TGTGCCAGCACCAATAGGGGGACAGGGATGCAGCCCCAGCATTTT.